This T cell receptor beta chain is drawn from a study of blood T cell repertoires in COVID-19. Study context: Sites across the United States, Italy and Spain contributed samples from acute and convalescent COVID-19.

Sequenced by immunoSEQ multiplex PCR; TCRdb stores in-frame clones only, minus some. The data contain approximately 66,000 clones, roughly 80% of them seen just once; the ten biggest clones take up around 20%. V lost 0 bases to trimming and J lost 4 bases; unmatched junction nucleotides: 7. Germline values: CDR1 SGHNT, CDR2 YYREEE (reference sequence). CDR3 length: 16 amino acids. This sequence joins TRBV5-4 and TRBJ2-5; 9 bases line up with TRBD2. The sequence was obtained from a man aged 55-75 years with acute or convalescent COVID-19. Sequencing was done on a sample of peripheral blood. CDR3 region: CASSLGSGGGRETQYF. CDR3 in DNA: TGTGCCAGCAGCTTGGGTAGCGGGGGAGGTAGAGAGACCCAGTACTTC.